This TCR beta chain appears in the sequencing data of a study of control samples from healthy donors and cancer patients. Clones were read by immunoSEQ multiplex PCR, and TCRdb kept only the in-frame ones, dropping some. The sample carries 55,000 to 85,000 clones, roughly 86% recorded once. Germline V CDR1 and CDR2: SEHNR, FQNEAQ (reference sequence). This CDR3 has 14 residues. Trimming cost V 1 base and J 15 bases, with 16 bases left between them. V usage is TRBV7-9 and J usage is TRBJ1-6, with a tentative D call TRBD1 (6 bases). This sequence was found in a man aged 55 to 70 with lung cancer. Sequenced input: PBMCs. The CDR3 coding sequence is TGTGCCAGCAGCTTAGGGACAGTATTCATGGGCCTCCACTTT. This gives the protein CASSLGTVFMGLHF.